This entry concerns a single T cell receptor beta chain. The data belong to a study of blood T cell repertoires in COVID-19. CDR1 and CDR2 (germline): SGHDT, YYEEEE. CDR3 size: 15 residues. J lost 6 bases, V lost 4 bases, and 7 bases had no gene match. Produced via immunoSEQ multiplex PCR; TCRdb's table is partial and in-frame only. Counted here are 200,000 to 300,000 clones, over 80% occurring once; the ten biggest clones make up about 3.1%. The V gene is TRBV5-6, the J gene TRBJ2-2; 9 bases are shared with TRBD1. Sequencing was done on a sample of PBMCs or T cells enriched from blood (not recorded which). The sequence was obtained from a woman aged 40-49 years who had been exposed to COVID-19. CDR3: CASSTFDRGAGELFF. In nucleotides, the CDR3 is TGTGCCAGCAGCACATTCGACAGGGGGGCCGGGGAGCTGTTTTTT.